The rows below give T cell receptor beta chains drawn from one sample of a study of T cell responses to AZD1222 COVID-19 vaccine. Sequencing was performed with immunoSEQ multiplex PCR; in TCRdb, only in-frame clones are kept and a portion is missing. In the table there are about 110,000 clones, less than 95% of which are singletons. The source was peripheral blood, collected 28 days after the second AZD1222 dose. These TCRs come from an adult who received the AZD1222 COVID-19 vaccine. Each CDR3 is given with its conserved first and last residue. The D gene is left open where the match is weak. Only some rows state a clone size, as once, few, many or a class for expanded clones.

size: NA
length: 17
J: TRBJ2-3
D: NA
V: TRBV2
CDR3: CASSETIAARATDTQYF
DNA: TGTGCCAGCAGTGAAACGATAGCCGCTAGGGCCACAGATACGCAGTATTTT

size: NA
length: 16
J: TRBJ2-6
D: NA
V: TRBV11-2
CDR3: CASSFTGRSNGNVLTF
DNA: TGTGCCAGCAGCTTCACCGGGCGGTCGAACGGCAACGTCCTGACTTTC

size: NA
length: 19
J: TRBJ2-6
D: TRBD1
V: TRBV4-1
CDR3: CASSQVPGGAWSGANVLTF
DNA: TGCGCCAGCAGCCAAGTCCCAGGGGGCGCATGGTCTGGGGCCAACGTCCTGACTTTC

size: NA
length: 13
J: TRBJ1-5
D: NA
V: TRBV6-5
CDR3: CASSYNRAEPQHF
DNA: TGTGCCAGCAGTTACAACCGGGCCGAGCCCCAGCATTTT

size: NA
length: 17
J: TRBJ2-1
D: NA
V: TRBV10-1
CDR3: CASSRRGLAHVYNEQFF
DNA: TGCGCCAGCAGTCGGCGGGGGCTAGCTCACGTCTACAATGAGCAGTTCTTC

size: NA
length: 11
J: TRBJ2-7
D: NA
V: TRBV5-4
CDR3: CASSFYYEQYF
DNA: TGTGCCAGCAGCTTTTACTACGAGCAGTACTTC

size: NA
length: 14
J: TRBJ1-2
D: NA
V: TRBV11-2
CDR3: CASSLGPLTDGYTF
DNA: TGTGCCAGCAGCTTAGGACCTCTCACAGATGGCTACACCTTC

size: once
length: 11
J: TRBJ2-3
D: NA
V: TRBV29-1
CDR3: CSVAEGDTQYF
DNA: TGCAGCGTTGCCGAGGGTGATACGCAGTATTTT

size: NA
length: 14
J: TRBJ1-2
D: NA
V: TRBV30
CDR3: CAWNSGGRAYGYTF
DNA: TGTGCCTGGAATAGCGGTGGGAGAGCCTATGGCTACACCTTC

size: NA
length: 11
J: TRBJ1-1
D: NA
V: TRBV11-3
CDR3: CASSKGPEAFF
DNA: TGTGCCAGCAGCAAGGGCCCTGAAGCTTTCTTT

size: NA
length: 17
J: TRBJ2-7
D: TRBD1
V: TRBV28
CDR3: CASRTNRRTGQAYEQYF
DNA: TGTGCCAGCAGAACAAACCGCCGAACGGGACAGGCCTACGAGCAGTACTTC

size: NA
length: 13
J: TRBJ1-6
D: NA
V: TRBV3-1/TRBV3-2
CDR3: CASSRSISSPLHF
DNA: TGTGCCAGCAGCCGTTCGATCAGTTCACCCCTCCACTTT

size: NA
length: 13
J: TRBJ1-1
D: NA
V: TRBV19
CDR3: CASSISGYTEAFF
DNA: TGTGCCAGTAGTATCTCAGGATACACTGAAGCTTTCTTT

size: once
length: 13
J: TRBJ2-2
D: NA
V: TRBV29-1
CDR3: CSVVSVNTGELFF
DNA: TGCAGCGTTGTTTCCGTAAACACCGGGGAGCTGTTTTTT

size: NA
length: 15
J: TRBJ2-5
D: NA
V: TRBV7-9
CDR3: CASSVSGPYQETQYF
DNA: TGTGCCAGCAGCGTTTCGGGACCGTACCAAGAGACCCAGTACTTC

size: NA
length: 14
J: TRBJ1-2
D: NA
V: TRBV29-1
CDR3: CSVGWVNRIYGYTF
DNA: TGCAGCGTTGGCTGGGTCAACCGGATCTATGGCTACACCTTC

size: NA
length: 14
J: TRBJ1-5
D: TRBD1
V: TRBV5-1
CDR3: CASSLGQGGQPQHF
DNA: TGCGCCAGCAGCTTAGGACAGGGTGGTCAGCCCCAGCATTTT